The TCR beta chain described here comes from a study of T cell changes during pregnancy in multiple sclerosis. The V gene end was trimmed by 1 base and the J gene end by 6 bases; junction bases not matched to a gene: 7. The CDR3 is 16 residues long. Germline loops: CDR1 SGHTA, CDR2 FQGNSA. Assay: immunoSEQ multiplex PCR; the TCRdb copy retains only in-frame clones and omits some. The sample has 35,000 to 45,000 clones; 85% to 90% are singletons. This sample comprised peripheral blood, obtained in the second trimester of pregnancy. The rearrangement uses TRBV7-2 and TRBJ2-3, with 10 bases fitting TRBD2. This TCR was sampled from a female donor in good health, enrolled as a control in a pregnancy study. CDR3 protein: CASSLGGTSGDDTQYF. CDR3 bases: TGTGCCAGCAGCTTAGGGGGTACTAGCGGGGATGATACGCAGTATTTT.